These 30 T cell receptor beta chains originate from one sample sequenced in a study of shared clonotypes between healthy human individuals. Selected positively for CCR7 and CD45RO-negative, naive CD8 cells excluded terminally differentiated effector memory CD45RA+ cells. Clones were sequenced by immunoSEQ multiplex PCR, and TCRdb holds only the in-frame ones, with some missing. Of around 1,900,000 clones listed, roughly 93% were seen once; the top ten hold approximately 1.7%. What was sequenced was naive CD8+ T cells from PBMCs. The source is a man younger than 35 in good health. Some clones in this sample may be carry-over from other donors' samples.

Only a few counts were recorded for this clone. The J gene is TRBJ2-2, the V gene TRBV19, with no clear D. CDR1 is LNHDA, CDR2 SQIVND, per germline (reference sequence). V lost 5 bases and J lost 4, with 8 bases in between. The CDR3 consists of 13 residues. The CDR3 sequence is CASSFKTTGELFF. DNA for the CDR3: TGTGCCAGTAGTTTCAAGACCACCGGGGAGCTGTTTTTT.

The chain couples TRBV7-7 to TRBJ1-3; no reliable D call. With 4 bases removed from V and 6 bases from J, the gap between germline ends came to 13 bases. Germline CDR1 and CDR2: SSHAT and FNYEAQ (reference sequence). The CDR3 totals 14 residues. The DNA of the CDR3 is TGTGCCAGCAGCTCCACAGTGCACGTAAACACCATATATTTT. It encodes CASSSTVHVNTIYF.

CDR3: CATGTGLTYEQYF. CDR3 nucleotides: TGCGCCACCGGCACAGGCCTTACCTACGAGCAGTACTTC. V gene TRBV10-2 combines with J gene TRBJ2-7; tentatively, D is TRBD1 (5 bases). The CDR3 sequence is 13 residues long. Germline CDR1 reads WSHSY; CDR2 reads SAAADI. V was trimmed by 10 bases and J by 2 bases, leaving 15 bases between them.

The chain is built from TRBV5-5 and TRBJ2-7, with D uncertain. V shed 6 bases and J shed 2 bases, with 12 bases lying between them. Germline V gene lookup returns CDR1 SGHKS and CDR2 YYEKEE (reference sequence). The CDR3 consists of 13 residues. The CDR3 region has the DNA TGTGCCAGCAACCCGTCGTATGCCTACGAGCAGTACTTC. Its protein product is CASNPSYAYEQYF.

Concerning this clone itself: The sample carries other DNA sequences with the same CDR3. The chain couples TRBV7-9 to TRBJ1-1; 9 bases line up with TRBD1. CDR1 is SEHNR, CDR2 FQNEAQ, per germline (reference sequence). The length of the CDR3 is 14 residues. V trimming: 4 bases; J trimming: 5 bases; junction bases outside the gene matches: 5. Here the CDR3 reads CASSSRTGDTEAFF. The DNA for the CDR3 is TGTGCCAGCAGCTCCCGGACAGGGGATACTGAAGCTTTCTTT.

This rearrangement joins TRBV9 to TRBJ1-1, with TRBD1 identical over 7 bases. CDR1 is SGDLS, CDR2 YYNGEE, per germline. This CDR3 comprises 16 residues. The trim removed 3 bases at V and 5 bases at J, leaving 13 bases unmatched. CDR3 sequence reads: CASSGNLRGEETEAFF. The CDR3 DNA reads TGTGCCAGCAGCGGGAACCTCAGGGGGGAGGAAACTGAAGCTTTCTTT.

This sequence joins TRBV4-1 and TRBJ2-2; D not certain. The CDR3 extends over 15 amino acids. V gave up 4 bases and J gave up 5 bases, with 14 bases separating them. Germline values: CDR1 MGHRA, CDR2 YSYEKL. CDR3 in amino acids: CASSRMGLGTGELFF. The CDR3 DNA is TGCGCCAGCAGCCGCATGGGCTTGGGGACCGGGGAGCTGTTTTTT.

J is TRBJ2-7 and V is TRBV7-2, with 9 bases fitting TRBD1. The trim removed 1 base at V and 11 bases at J, leaving 15 bases unmatched. CDR1 SGHTA and CDR2 FQGNSA come from the germline V gene. CDR3 length equals 16 residues. This CDR3 reads CASSLGWGDRASLEYF. In nucleotides, the CDR3 is TGTGCCAGCAGCTTAGGATGGGGGGACAGGGCTTCCCTGGAGTACTTC.

Concerning this clone: Within the sample, other DNA sequences also encode this same CDR3. The rearrangement joins TRBV7-9 to TRBJ2-7; a possible D gene is TRBD1 (6 bases). Trimming left V 5 bases short and J 2 bases short, with 16 bases between. In germline, CDR1 is SEHNR, CDR2 FQNEAQ (reference sequence). The CDR3 extends over 15 amino acids. The DNA for the CDR3 is TGTGCCAGCAGCCCCCCGACAGGTCCGACCTACGAGCAGTACTTC. Its translation is CASSPPTGPTYEQYF.

The V gene is TRBV5-1, the J gene TRBJ2-3; 8 bases fit TRBD1. The germline gives CDR1 SGHRS, CDR2 YFSETQ. With V trimmed by 6 bases and J by 1 base, 4 bases remained unmatched. The length of the CDR3 is 14 residues. CDR3 sequence: CASTDRGGTDTQYF. The CDR3 DNA reads as TGCGCCAGCACTGACAGGGGTGGCACAGATACGCAGTATTTT.

The CDR3 region is CASSVGASAGGPGNEQYF. CDR3 DNA: TGTGCCAGCAGCGTAGGAGCTTCCGCGGGAGGGCCTGGAAACGAGCAGTACTTC. V and J are TRBV9 and TRBJ2-7; 9 bases align to TRBD2. This CDR3 contains 18 residues. Losses at the gene ends were 0 bases for V and 5 bases for J; bases not matched to a gene: 15. Germline-derived CDR1 and CDR2 are SGDLS and YYNGEE. Full variable domain (outside the CDR3, taken from reference TRBV9 and TRBJ2-7): DSGVTQTPKHLITATGQRVTLRCSPRSGDLSVYWYQQSLDQGLQFLIQYYNGEERAKGNILERFSAQQFPDLHSELNLSSLELGDSALYFCASSVGASAGGPGNEQYFGPGTRLTVT.

This chain uses TRBV27 with TRBJ1-2; no reliable D call. This CDR3 region has 14 residues. V lost 3 bases, J lost 8 bases, and 16 bases lay in between. The germline gives CDR1 MNHEY, CDR2 SMNVEV (reference sequence). The CDR3 nucleotides are TGTGCCAGCAGTTTGGATGCTGACTCGCCGGGCTACACCTTC. It specifies CASSLDADSPGYTF.

The V call is TRBV27, the J call TRBJ2-1, with D perhaps TRBD1 (6 bases). The CDR3 contains 15 residues. Germline V lookup: CDR1 MNHEY, CDR2 SMNVEV (reference sequence). V lost 3 bases, J lost 6 bases, and 15 bases lay in between. CDR3 coding DNA: TGTGCCAGCAGTTTGTTGAGGGGGAAGGGCAATGAGCAGTTCTTC. It yields the protein CASSLLRGKGNEQFF.

V usage is TRBV28 and J usage is TRBJ1-2; tentatively, D is TRBD1 (6 bases). Trimming cost V 4 bases and J 1 base, with 16 bases left between them. The CDR3 is made up of 16 amino acids. Germline V gene sequence: CDR1 MDHEN, CDR2 SYDVKM. The CDR3 nucleotides read TGTGCCAGCAGTTCAGAACCGGGACAATTTAACTATGGCTACACCTTC. Residues: CASSSEPGQFNYGYTF.

The CDR3 DNA is TGTGCCAGCAGCCTTACGTCGGGACTAGCTAAGAGCTCCTACAATGAGCAGTTCTTC. It specifies CASSLTSGLAKSSYNEQFF. The rearrangement joins TRBV7-6 to TRBJ2-1; 9 bases line up with TRBD2. This CDR3 spans 19 amino acids. V lost 5 bases, J lost 0 bases, and 14 bases stayed unmatched. Germline CDR1 is SGHVS and CDR2 is FNYEAQ.

The chain recombines TRBV7-7 with TRBJ2-7, with a weak D call TRBD2 (5 bases). The V and J ends lost 6 bases and 6 bases respectively, with 15 bases between them. The germline V gene encodes CDR1 SSHAT and CDR2 FNYEAQ (reference sequence). The CDR3 totals 13 residues. CDR3 DNA: TGTGCCAGCAGTCCCCGGGGTGGCGGCGAGCAGTACTTC. Translating it yields CASSPRGGGEQYF.

The chain uses TRBV7-8 and TRBJ2-5; TRBD1 might be the D (6 bases). Germline CDR1 is SGHVS and CDR2 is FQNEAQ. The ends were cut back, 5 bases at V and 2 bases at J, with 12 bases in the middle. This CDR3 comprises 14 residues. CDR3 coding DNA: TGTGCCAGCAGCCCTACGGACAGACAAGAGACCCAGTACTTC. Protein: CASSPTDRQETQYF.

J is TRBJ1-5 and V is TRBV28; TRBD1 agrees at 8 bases. With V trimmed by 3 bases and J by 7 bases, 5 bases remained unmatched. Germline V gene sequence: CDR1 MDHEN, CDR2 SYDVKM. The length of the CDR3 is 14 residues. CDR3 in DNA: TGTGCCAGCAGTTTCGGTCAGGGGGCGCAGCCCCAGCATTTT. Protein: CASSFGQGAQPQHF.

The genes are TRBV6-1 and TRBJ1-1; D unresolved. V lost 8 bases, J lost 6 bases, and 19 bases lay in between. Germline V gene sequence: CDR1 MNHNS, CDR2 SASEGT. The CDR3 is 14 amino acids. In nucleotides, the CDR3 is TGTGCCAGCCTCACGGCGCCCGGGGATCCTGAAGCTTTCTTT. Residues: CASLTAPGDPEAFF.

V usage is TRBV4-2 and J usage is TRBJ1-4, with 9 bases identical to TRBD1. The germline gives CDR1 LGHNA, CDR2 YNFKEQ. The V segment lost 0 bases and the J segment 11 bases; nucleotides outside the gene matches: 7. CDR3 size: 15 residues. DNA of the CDR3: TGTGCCAGCAGCCAAGAATATAGTGGGACAGGGAAACTGTTTTTT. Translation gives CASSQEYSGTGKLFF.

V is TRBV13 and J is TRBJ2-1; 14 positions agree with TRBD2. Germline V CDR1 and CDR2: PRHDT, FYEKMQ (reference sequence). The CDR3 is 15 amino acids. V lost 4 bases to trimming and J lost 7 bases; unmatched junction nucleotides: 3. CDR3 region: CASSWGLAGDNEQFF. The CDR3 DNA reads as TGTGCCAGCAGCTGGGGACTAGCGGGAGATAATGAGCAGTTCTTC.

This clone was seen a few times. At the DNA level, this CDR3 is encoded by other sequences in the same sample as well. This rearrangement joins TRBV9 to TRBJ1-1, with D possibly matching TRBD1 (5 bases). The V and J ends lost 1 base and 4 bases respectively, with 11 bases between them. CDR1 SGDLS and CDR2 YYNGEE come from the germline V gene. The CDR3 is 14 residues long. The CDR3 DNA reads TGTGCCAGCAGCGTAACGGGGGGAGGCACTGAAGCTTTCTTT. Protein product: CASSVTGGGTEAFF.

The genes are TRBV28 and TRBJ2-7, with 12 bases fitting TRBD2. V was pared by 2 bases and J by 3 bases, with 11 bases of the junction left unmatched. The CDR3 length is 18 residues. Germline V gene data show CDR1 as MDHEN and CDR2 as SYDVKM. In DNA form, the CDR3 reads TGTGCCAGCAGTTTAGAAACTAGCGGGAGGACAATCGGCTACGAGCAGTACTTC. Translation: CASSLETSGRTIGYEQYF.

The gene calls are TRBV7-9 and TRBJ2-1; D not certain. CDR1 SEHNR and CDR2 FQNEAQ come from the germline V gene (reference sequence). V was pared by 3 bases and J by 8 bases, with 11 bases between. The length of the CDR3 is 13 residues. In DNA form, the CDR3 reads TGTGCCAGCAGCTTCGACACTACGTATGAGCAGTTCTTC. It encodes CASSFDTTYEQFF.

This clone was detected once. This sequence joins TRBV27 and TRBJ2-7; D is possibly TRBD1 (6 bases). The CDR3 runs to 16 residues. Looked up from germline, CDR1 is MNHEY and CDR2 is SMNVEV (reference sequence). Trimming removed 4 bases from V and 0 bases from J, with 16 bases in between. DNA of the CDR3: TGTGCCAGCAGTTACGCCGTGGGACAAAACTCCTACGAGCAGTACTTC. Translating it yields CASSYAVGQNSYEQYF.

The chain has TRBV19 and TRBJ1-2; 9 bases map to TRBD1. Germline V lookup: CDR1 LNHDA, CDR2 SQIVND (reference sequence). The CDR3 consists of 13 residues. V lost 6 bases and J lost 8; bases outside the gene matches: 7. The CDR3 spells CASRPRTGEGYTF. In DNA form, the CDR3 reads TGTGCCAGTAGACCCAGGACAGGGGAAGGCTACACCTTC.

This sequence joins TRBV7-9 and TRBJ2-1; weak D call: TRBD1 (6 bases). With 3 bases removed from V and 10 bases from J, the gap between germline ends came to 13 bases. Germline CDR1 SEHNR, CDR2 FQNEAQ (reference sequence). The CDR3 length is 13 residues. The DNA of the CDR3 is TGTGCCAGCAGCTTCCCAACAGGGTGGGAGCAGTTCTTC. Its translation is CASSFPTGWEQFF. Complete variable domain (other parts from reference TRBV7-9 and TRBJ2-1): DTGVSQNPRHKITKRGQNVTFRCDPISEHNRLYWYRQTLGQGPEFLTYFQNEAQLEKSRLLSDRFSAERPKGSFSTLEIQRTEQGDSAMYLCASSFPTGWEQFFGPGTRLTVL.

The chain recombines TRBV11-2 with TRBJ2-3; D gene ambiguous. The germline CDR1 and CDR2 sequences are SGHAT and FQNNGV. The CDR3 has 15 amino acids. The germline V and J ends were trimmed by 0 bases and 2 bases, with 9 bases remaining between them. The CDR3 DNA is TGTGCCAGCAGCTTAGAGTGGGCTCCCACAGATACGCAGTATTTT. Translation: CASSLEWAPTDTQYF.

The chain joins TRBV11-2 to TRBJ2-7; a weak D match, TRBD2 (5 bases). Trimming cost V 7 bases and J 4 bases, with 14 bases left between them. Germline V lookup: CDR1 SGHAT, CDR2 FQNNGV. The length of the CDR3 is 13 residues. CDR3 coding DNA: TGTGCCAGCACCGGTACTCGGGGTTACGAGCAGTACTTC. Residues: CASTGTRGYEQYF.

The chain uses TRBV7-3 and TRBJ2-7; tentative D call: TRBD2 (6 bases). Germline assignment: CDR1 SGHTA and CDR2 FQGTGA. The CDR3 runs to 14 residues. V lost 5 bases and J 9 bases, leaving 20 bases between the germline ends. The CDR3 spells CASSPGLAGPLQYF. CDR3 coding DNA: TGTGCCAGCAGCCCCGGTTTGGCGGGACCCCTGCAGTACTTC.